This is a list of T cell receptor beta chains from one sample in a study of CD8 T cells in Susac syndrome. TCRdb reprocessed the immunoSEQ multiplex PCR reads with MiXCR, giving one entry per CDR3 protein. The table has 150,000 to 200,000 distinct CDR3 sequences, 85% to 95% seen once. The sequenced material came from CD4+ T cells from PBMCs. These receptor sequences come from a human donor in good health. Each CDR3 is given with its conserved first and last residue.

>TRBJ1-1|TRBV29-1
CSVLENTEAFF
>TRBJ1-2|TRBV10-3
CAISRQVFFYGYTF
>TRBJ2-1|TRBV5-4
CASSTRLFAGGRYNEQFF
>TRBJ1-1|TRBV11-1
CASSPPGQNTEAFF
>TRBJ1-2|TRBV6-2/TRBV6-3
CASSYWSGSGYTF
>TRBJ1-2|TRBV2
CASSESLDYGYTF
>TRBJ2-5|TRBV20-1
CSAHLGIQETQYF
>TRBJ2-6|TRBV29-1
CSVEWDRGLGGANVLTF
>TRBJ1-2|TRBV19
CASNRQGPYGYTF
>TRBJ2-1|TRBV11-2
CASSLENPRSYNEQFF
>TRBJ2-7|TRBV14
CASSQSRGLYEQYF
>TRBJ1-6|TRBV9
CASTTGSQVSYNSPLHF
>TRBJ1-5|TRBV19
CASSINRGNQPQHF
>TRBJ2-6|TRBV7-9
CASSPPGGANVLTF
>TRBJ1-1|TRBV6-2/TRBV6-3
CASSDTLNTEAFF
>TRBJ2-5|TRBV19
CASTQGNTLQETQYF
>TRBJ2-4|TRBV6-1
CASFSQAKNIQYF
>TRBJ1-2|TRBV20-1
CSLVGQGIGYGYTF
>TRBJ1-2|TRBV25-1
CASSEGWQYGYTF
>TRBJ2-1|TRBV4-1
CASSRGHSEVSDEQFF
>TRBJ2-7|TRBV23-1
CASSPRCGAYEQYF
>TRBJ2-5|TRBV7-2
CASTSTGPFQETQYF
>TRBJ2-2|TRBV7-2
CASSRDSDGELFF
>TRBJ1-2|TRBV6-6
CASSPNLNYGYTF
>TRBJ2-3|TRBV6-5
CASRTRGGSTDTQYF
>TRBJ2-1|TRBV12-3/TRBV12-4
CASSFPGALIRSSYNEQFF
>TRBJ1-1|TRBV20-1
CSAQQWGQKNTEAFF
>TRBJ2-3|TRBV7-2
CASSFTGRTSTDTQYF
>TRBJ1-3|TRBV20-1
CSATSGAFGNTIYF
>TRBJ2-5|TRBV20-1
CSARRLQVQETQYF
>TRBJ2-1|TRBV5-6
CASSFWDRSLRNEQFF
>TRBJ2-1|TRBV7-9
CASSSRAREVF
>TRBJ1-6|TRBV7-9
CASSLGREDSPLHF
>TRBJ2-3|TRBV9
CASSVAVYTDTQYF
>TRBJ2-6|TRBV19
CASSIVGTGGSGANVLTF
>TRBJ1-2|TRBV20-1
CSAPTGDGYTF
>TRBJ1-1|TRBV5-1
CASSATGGKNTEAFF
>TRBJ1-1|TRBV7-9
CASSLTAMNTEAFF
>TRBJ1-6|TRBV7-9
CASSLDDKSSYNSPLHF